The text below deals with one TCR beta chain. The entry originates in a study of blood T cell repertoires in COVID-19. Residents of 24 US areas, aged roughly 18 to 89 years, made up the participants. Participants' own reports of clinical history determined their cohort assignment. The method was immunoSEQ multiplex PCR; TCRdb's version includes in-frame clones alone and lacks a portion of them. The data contain approximately 230,000 clones, around four fifths of them singletons. Germline V lookup: CDR1 LGHNA, CDR2 YNFKEQ. This CDR3 is built from 15 residues. The V end lost 0 bases, the J end lost 0 bases, and 6 bases lay between the germline ends.

This rearrangement joins TRBV4-2 to TRBJ1-3; no reliable D call. Sequencing was carried out using PBMCs or T cells enriched from blood (not recorded which). This clonotype was obtained from a man aged 35-49 years who had recovered from COVID-19. The CDR3 loop reads CASSQDRGSGNTIYF. The CDR3 coding sequence is TGTGCCAGCAGCCAAGATCGGGGCTCTGGAAACACCATATATTTT.